What follows are 27 T cell receptor beta chains derived from one specimen sequenced in a study of post-analysis software for immune sequencing data. Study conclusions and caveats: TRBV5-6, TRBV5-1 and TRBV20-1 belonged to a set of roughly five TRBV segments that were more frequent in patients than controls.

These receptors are not linked to any known antigen. Unique molecular identifiers had been added to the TCR beta cDNA libraries. MiXCR was run by TCRdb on the PCR reads, yielding one entry per CDR3 protein. The sample lists a few hundred thousand distinct CDR3 sequences; about a third were seen once. Sequences were obtained from blood. These receptor sequences come from a girl aged 10-17 years with multiple sclerosis.

This clonotype was seen a handful of times. The rearrangement joins TRBV6-1 to TRBJ2-5, with a weak D call TRBD1 (6 bases). V dropped 9 bases and J dropped 11 bases, with 25 bases sitting between them. Germline V gene data show CDR1 as MNHNS and CDR2 as SASEGT. The CDR3 is 14 amino acids. This chain's CDR3 is CASCLTGMIWEQYF. The CDR3 DNA is TGTGCCAGTTGTCTAACAGGGATGATTTGGGAGCAGTACTTC.

In its sample, this clonotype was seen a few times. V usage is TRBV3-1 and J usage is TRBJ2-3, with 9 bases that match TRBD2. After removal of 5 bases from V and 0 bases from J, the junction contained 6 bases not matched to a gene. This CDR3 comprises 16 residues. Looked up from germline, CDR1 is LGHDT and CDR2 is YNNKEL (reference sequence). CDR3 DNA sequence: TGTGCCAGCAGCGTCGGGACTAGCTTTAGCACAGATACGCAGTATTTT. It specifies CASSVGTSFSTDTQYF.

This clonotype was counted between two and nine times. The chain is built from TRBV6-5 and TRBJ1-6, with 8 bases that match TRBD1. CDR1 MNHEY and CDR2 SVGAGI come from the germline V gene. V gave up 6 bases and J gave up 4 bases; unmatched junction bases: 8. The CDR3 has 16 residues. The CDR3 sequence is CASSPTGERYNSPLHF. CDR3 in DNA: TGTGCCAGCAGCCCGACAGGGGAAAGATATAATTCACCCCTCCACTTT.

The V gene is TRBV20-1, the J gene TRBJ2-3, with 14 bases matching TRBD2. Unmatched junction bases numbered 14, after V lost 3 bases and J lost 0 bases. CDR1 is DFQATT, CDR2 SNEGSKA, per germline (reference sequence). The CDR3 is 20 amino acids. DNA of the CDR3: TGCAGTGCTAGCCTGCCCGCGGGACTAGCGGGGGCCCACAGCACAGATACGCAGTATTTT. This codes for CSASLPAGLAGAHSTDTQYF.

The chain recombines TRBV2 with TRBJ1-5, with 7 bases fitting TRBD1. Germline CDR1 SNHLY, CDR2 FYNNEI. The trim removed 2 bases at V and 9 bases at J, leaving 4 bases unmatched. The CDR3 spans 13 residues. CDR3 in amino acids: CASSENQGGPQHF. The CDR3 DNA reads TGTGCCAGCAGTGAAAATCAGGGGGGGCCCCAGCATTTT. The entire variable domain, with the rest obtained from reference TRBV2 and TRBJ1-5, is as follows: EPEVTQTPSHQVTQMGQEVILRCVPISNHLYFYWYRQILGQKVEFLVSFYNNEISEKSEIFDDQFSVERPDGSNFTLKIRSTKLEDSAMYFCASSENQGGPQHFGDGTRLSIL.

This clonotype has only a few counts. CDR3 region: CASSLEGTLAKNIQYF. DNA of the CDR3: TGTGCCAGCAGCTTAGAAGGGACTTTAGCCAAAAACATTCAGTACTTC. The chain combines TRBV7-2 with TRBJ2-4; D is possibly TRBD2 (6 bases). Looked up from germline, CDR1 is SGHTA and CDR2 is FQGNSA. This CDR3 is 16 amino acids long. Trimming took 1 base from V and 0 from J, leaving 10 bases between them.

A few counts support this clonotype. This chain uses TRBV7-9 with TRBJ1-5; TRBD1 agrees at 10 bases. The ends lost 3 bases at V and 7 bases at J; junction bases unmatched: 3. The CDR3 contains 14 residues. Germline CDR1 is SEHNR and CDR2 is FQNEAQ (reference sequence). The CDR3 spells CASSFGTGEQPQHF. In DNA form, the CDR3 reads TGTGCCAGCAGCTTCGGGACAGGGGAACAGCCCCAGCATTTT. Drawing the rest from reference TRBV7-9 and TRBJ1-5, the complete variable domain is DTGVSQNPRHKITKRGQNVTFRCDPISEHNRLYWYRQTLGQGPEFLTYFQNEAQLEKSRLLSDRFSAERPKGSFSTLEIQRTEQGDSAMYLCASSFGTGEQPQHFGDGTRLSIL.

The chain recombines TRBV6-1 with TRBJ2-4, with D maybe TRBD1 (6 bases). This CDR3 has 14 residues. Germline assignment: CDR1 MNHNS and CDR2 SASEGT. Trimming pared 6 bases from V and 13 bases from J, leaving 22 bases between. The CDR3 here is CASRLAGISGEQYF. CDR3 sequence (DNA): TGTGCCAGCAGACTGGCCGGGATTTCAGGGGAGCAGTACTTC.

The V call is TRBV6-5, the J call TRBJ1-1, with no clear D. The CDR3 runs 17 residues. V dropped 0 bases and J dropped 1 base, with 15 bases sitting between them. CDR1 is MNHEY and CDR2 is SVGAGI in the germline V gene. DNA for the CDR3: TGTGCCAGCAGTTACTCGATTTCGCGCGGACGGAACACTGAAGCTTTCTTT. Translation: CASSYSISRGRNTEAFF.

The rearrangement links TRBV12-3 or TRBV12-4 to TRBJ2-5; the match to TRBD2 covers 14 bases. Trimming took 3 bases from V and 5 from J; bases not matched to a gene: 5. The CDR3 is 16 residues long. The DNA of the CDR3 is TGTGCCAGCAGTTTGACTAGCGGGGGGGTGGTTGAGACCCAGTACTTC. Translation: CASSLTSGGVVETQYF.

The V gene is TRBV5-1, the J gene TRBJ2-3; TRBD1 matches 7 bases. The CDR3 consists of 17 residues. V was pared by 4 bases and J by 4 bases, with 15 bases of the junction left unmatched. From germline, CDR1 is SGHRS and CDR2 YFSETQ. The CDR3 nucleotides read TGCGCCAGCAGCCCGGTGGTGGGGACAGCAGACCCAGATACGCAGTATTTT. Its protein is CASSPVVGTADPDTQYF.

The chain uses TRBV7-2 and TRBJ1-2; TRBD1 matches 9 bases. This CDR3 is 14 amino acids long. V lost 2 bases to trimming and J lost 6 bases; unmatched junction nucleotides: 4. Germline V gene sequence: CDR1 SGHTA, CDR2 FQGNSA. Here the CDR3 DNA reads TGTGCCAGCAGCTTATCTCGGACAGGGGATGGCTACACCTTC. Encoded protein: CASSLSRTGDGYTF. The full variable domain, in which reference TRBV7-2 and TRBJ1-2 provide the parts outside the CDR3, is GAGVSQSPSNKVTEKGKDVELRCDPISGHTALYWYRQSLGQGLEFLIYFQGNSAPDKSGLPSDRFSAERTGGSVSTLTIQRTQQEDSAVYLCASSLSRTGDGYTFGSGTRLTVV.

On this clonotype itself: One end of the junction varies from germline; a read error may be responsible. The J gene is TRBJ2-1, the V gene TRBV7-9; the D gene could be TRBD1 or TRBD2 (5 bases each). CDR1 is SEHNR, CDR2 FQNEAQ, per germline (reference sequence). The CDR3 length is 12 residues. CDR3 in amino acids: CASSSTSRERFF. The CDR3 bases are TGTGCCAGCAGCTCGACAAGCAGGGAGCGGTTCTTC.

The chain has TRBV6-2 or TRBV6-3 and TRBJ2-1; 10 bases are a match to TRBD1. With 2 bases clipped from V and 5 bases from J, the junction kept 6 bases outside the gene matches. Germline values: CDR1 MNHEY, CDR2 SVGEGT. There are 16 residues in the CDR3. CDR3: CASSYPTGGYHNEQFF. DNA of the CDR3: TGTGCCAGCAGTTACCCGACAGGGGGCTATCACAATGAGCAGTTCTTC.

This chain links TRBV7-3 with TRBJ2-1, with TRBD2 as a possible D gene (5 bases). V lost 3 bases and J lost 7, with 13 bases in between. The CDR3 loop spans 14 amino acids. Per germline, CDR1 SGHTA and CDR2 FQGTGA. The CDR3 sequence is CASSLGPLDNEQFF. The CDR3 DNA sequence: TGTGCCAGCAGCTTGGGTCCACTAGATAATGAGCAGTTCTTC.

This chain joins TRBV20-1 and TRBJ1-1, with D possibly TRBD1 on 5 matching bases. The length of the CDR3 is 14 residues. The germline CDR1 and CDR2 sequences are DFQATT and SNEGSKA (reference sequence). The V end lost 1 base, the J end lost 0 bases, and 9 bases lay between the germline ends. The CDR3 sequence is CSARAAGLNTEAFF. The CDR3 region has the DNA TGCAGTGCTAGAGCCGCAGGGCTGAACACTGAAGCTTTCTTT.

In its sample, this clonotype was seen once. The chain joins TRBV11-2 to TRBJ1-5, with D maybe TRBD1 (5 bases). This CDR3 has 21 residues. Germline V gives CDR1 SGHAT, CDR2 FQNNGV. V lost 7 bases and J lost 0, with 31 bases in between. The CDR3 loop is CASTPFAIHSRGLGSNQPQHF. DNA of the CDR3: TGTGCCAGCACCCCATTTGCCATCCACTCAAGGGGCCTGGGTAGCAATCAGCCCCAGCATTTT.

The V and J genes are TRBV6-5 and TRBJ1-5; D is ambiguous. There are 14 residues in the CDR3. The V gene lost 6 bases and the J gene lost 3 bases, with 12 bases spanning the gap. Germline V CDR1 and CDR2: MNHEY, SVGAGI. The CDR3 spells CASSRTATNQPQHF. The CDR3 DNA reads as TGTGCCAGCAGCCGGACGGCGACCAATCAGCCCCAGCATTTT.

This clonotype has just a few counts. The J gene is TRBJ2-1, the V gene TRBV4-3; perhaps TRBD1 as D (5 bases). The length of the CDR3 is 13 residues. The germline V and J ends were trimmed by 6 bases and 8 bases, with 14 bases remaining between them. Germline lookup yields CDR1 LGHNA and CDR2 YSLEER. For the CDR3, the DNA is TGCGCCAGCAGTGAAAAGGGGTGGGATGAGCAGTTCTTC. Its translation: CASSEKGWDEQFF.

This clonotype was recorded a few times. The chain recombines TRBV5-4 with TRBJ1-1, with TRBD1 identical over 7 bases. The CDR3 has 13 residues. Trimming cost V 2 bases and J 11 bases; bases outside gene matches: 9. The germline V gene has CDR1 SGHNT and CDR2 YYREEE (reference sequence). The CDR3 loop is CASSLEGGGRAFF. The CDR3 nucleotides are TGTGCCAGCAGCTTAGAAGGGGGCGGTCGGGCTTTCTTT.

The CDR3 is CASTQAQNTEAFF. DNA of the CDR3: TGTGCCAGCACTCAGGCCCAGAACACTGAAGCTTTCTTT. The chain carries TRBV2 and TRBJ1-1; D not resolved. The CDR3 runs 13 residues. Germline V CDR1 and CDR2: SNHLY, FYNNEI. The germline V and J ends were trimmed by 7 bases and 1 base, with 10 bases remaining between them.

This clonotype was seen a few times. The chain recombines TRBV18 with TRBJ2-1; D is unresolved. CDR1 and CDR2 from the germline V gene are KGHSH and LQKENI. V lost 1 base and J 8 bases, leaving 6 bases between the germline ends. The CDR3 loop spans 12 amino acids. In DNA, the CDR3 is TGTGCCAGCTCACCACAGATCGATGAGCAGTTCTTC. Encoded protein: CASSPQIDEQFF.

This clonotype has only a few counts. The chain has TRBV4-2 and TRBJ1-5; D may be TRBD1 (6 bases). This CDR3 is built from 16 residues. The V end lost 0 bases, the J end lost 2 bases, and 11 bases lay between the germline ends. Germline V gene sequence: CDR1 LGHNA, CDR2 YNFKEQ. CDR3 protein: CASSQEAGVGNQPQHF. CDR3 nucleotides: TGTGCCAGCAGCCAAGAAGCAGGGGTCGGCAATCAGCCCCAGCATTTT.

V and J are TRBV6-5 and TRBJ1-2; D is perhaps TRBD1 (5 bases). V gave up 5 bases and J gave up 2 bases, with 12 bases separating them. CDR3 length: 14 residues. The germline V gene encodes CDR1 MNHEY and CDR2 SVGAGI. This chain's CDR3 is CASSPDSWNYGYTF. CDR3 nucleotides: TGTGCCAGCAGTCCCGACAGTTGGAACTATGGCTACACCTTC.

This chain links TRBV15 with TRBJ1-4; D might be TRBD1 (5 bases). Trimming removed 5 bases at V and 0 bases at J, with 13 bases between. Germline V gives CDR1 LNHNV, CDR2 YYDKDF (reference sequence). The CDR3 runs to 16 residues. The DNA for the CDR3 is TGTGCCACCAGCGCCCCATCGGGGGCAACTAATGAAAAACTGTTTTTT. Translating it yields CATSAPSGATNEKLFF.

Details on this clonotype: At one end, the junction sequence differs from germline, possibly due to a read error. The rearrangement links TRBV20-1 to TRBJ1-5; 7 bases align to TRBD1. The CDR3 is 15 amino acids. CDR1 is DFQATT and CDR2 is SNEGSKA in the germline V gene (reference sequence). The CDR3 DNA reads TGCAGTGCCAGAGACAGGGAGGCAGGCAATCAGCCCCAGCATTTT. It encodes CSARDREAGNQPQHF.

The chain employs TRBV20-1 and TRBJ1-5, with D possibly being TRBD1 (6 bases). The germline CDR1 and CDR2 sequences are DFQATT and SNEGSKA (reference sequence). Trimming cost V 4 bases and J 5 bases, with 12 bases left between them. This CDR3 is 13 amino acids long. CDR3 coding DNA: TGCAGTGCTACCTCCTACAGGGATCAGCCCCAGCATTTT. This encodes CSATSYRDQPQHF.